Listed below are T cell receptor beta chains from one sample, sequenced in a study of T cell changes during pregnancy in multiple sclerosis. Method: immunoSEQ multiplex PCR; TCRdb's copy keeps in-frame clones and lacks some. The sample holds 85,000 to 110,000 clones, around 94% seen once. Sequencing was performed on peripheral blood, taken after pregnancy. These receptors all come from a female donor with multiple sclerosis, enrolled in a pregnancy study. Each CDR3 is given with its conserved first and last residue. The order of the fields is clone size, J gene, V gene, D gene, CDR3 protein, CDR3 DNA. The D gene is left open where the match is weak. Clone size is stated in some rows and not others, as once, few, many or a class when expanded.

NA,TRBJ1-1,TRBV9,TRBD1,CASNPTGTATQEAFF,TGTGCCAGCAACCCTACCGGGACAGCCACCCAAGAAGCTTTCTTT
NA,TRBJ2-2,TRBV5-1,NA,CASSREQELFF,TGCGCCAGCAGCCGTGAGCAGGAGCTGTTTTTT
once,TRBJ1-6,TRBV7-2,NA,CASSLSGAGVWNSPLHF,TGTGCCAGCAGCTTAAGTGGGGCAGGGGTTTGGAATTCACCCCTCCACTTT
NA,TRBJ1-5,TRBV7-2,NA,CASSRGEVSNQPQHF,TGTGCCAGCAGCCGGGGGGAGGTGAGCAATCAGCCCCAGCATTTT
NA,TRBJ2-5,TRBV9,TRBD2,CASSAPLTSAQETQYF,TGTGCCAGCAGCGCCCCCCTGACTAGCGCACAAGAGACCCAGTACTTC
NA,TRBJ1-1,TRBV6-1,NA,CASSVALPYTEAFF,TGTGCCAGCAGTGTAGCCCTCCCCTACACTGAAGCTTTCTTT
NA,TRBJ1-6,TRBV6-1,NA,CASMGGPKTGSPLHF,TGTGCCAGCATGGGGGGACCAAAAACGGGTTCACCCCTCCACTTT
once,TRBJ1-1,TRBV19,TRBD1,CASSPRTGGNTEAFF,TGTGCCAGTAGTCCTCGGACAGGGGGGAACACTGAAGCTTTCTTT
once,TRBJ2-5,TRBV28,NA,CASSLQGWGGQYF,TGTGCCAGCAGCCTACAGGGTTGGGGGGGCCAGTACTTC
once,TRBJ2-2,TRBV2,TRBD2,CASSGPSGVVTGELFF,TGTGCCAGCAGTGGGCCTAGCGGGGTCGTCACCGGGGAGCTGTTTTTT
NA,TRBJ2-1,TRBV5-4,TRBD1,CASSSTGVGEQFF,TGTGCCAGCAGCTCGACAGGGGTTGGTGAGCAGTTCTTC
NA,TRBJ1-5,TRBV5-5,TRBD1,CASSSTGTGVSNQPQHF,TGTGCCAGCAGCTCGACCGGGACAGGGGTGAGCAATCAGCCCCAGCATTTT
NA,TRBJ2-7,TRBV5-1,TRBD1,CASSFGQGGEQYF,TGCGCCAGCAGCTTTGGACAGGGGGGCGAGCAGTACTTC